This T cell receptor (beta chain) was profiled in a study of graft-versus-host responses after intestinal transplantation. Looking at the study overall: Isolated intestinal, liver-intestinal, or multivisceral transplants had been given to the recipients. All of the recipients had induction that used anti-thymocyte globulin, then tacrolimus and steroids for approximately 3 years. Study outcomes and limitations: Ileal or blood samples showed some GvH clones first, and such clones were also found in recipient marrow. Early post-transplant HvG declines were associated with peak circulating GvH clone levels.

The CDR3 has 13 amino acids. V gave up 6 bases and J gave up 12 bases; unmatched junction bases: 11. CDR1 is SNHLY, CDR2 FYNNEI, per germline. TCRdb keeps only in-frame clones here, not all; method: immunoSEQ multiplex PCR. Of 9,500 to 12,000 clones in the sample, roughly 76% were seen once. Graft tissue processing released intraepithelial and lamina propria lymphocytes. On this clone itself: What it binds is unknown.

The material sequenced was ileum tissue, taken 23 days after intestinal transplant. This chain connects TRBV2 to TRBJ1-1; 9 nucleotides agree with TRBD1. This clonotype originated in a human patient who received an intestinal transplant, so some T cells may come from the graft donor. CDR3 DNA sequence: TGTGCCAGCAGATGGGAACAGGGGGCGGTAACTTTCTTT. This encodes CASRWEQGAVTFF.